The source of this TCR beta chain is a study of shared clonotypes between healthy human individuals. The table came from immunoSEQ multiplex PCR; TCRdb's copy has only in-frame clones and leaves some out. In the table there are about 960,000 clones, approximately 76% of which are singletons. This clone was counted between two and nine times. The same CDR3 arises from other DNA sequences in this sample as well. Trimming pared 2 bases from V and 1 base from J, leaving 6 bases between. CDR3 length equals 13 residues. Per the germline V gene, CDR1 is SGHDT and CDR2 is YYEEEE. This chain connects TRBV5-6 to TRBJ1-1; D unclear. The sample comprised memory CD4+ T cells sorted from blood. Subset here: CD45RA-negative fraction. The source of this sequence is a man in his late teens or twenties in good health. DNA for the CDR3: TGTGCCAGCAGCTTAACGGCGAACACTGAAGCTTTCTTT. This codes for CASSLTANTEAFF. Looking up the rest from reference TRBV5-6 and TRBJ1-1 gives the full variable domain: DAGVTQSPTHLIKTRGQQVTLRCSPKSGHDTVSWYQQALGQGPQFIFQYYEEEERQRGNFPDRFSGHQFPNYSSELNVNALLLGDSALYLCASSLTANTEAFFGQGTRLTVV.